The clone carrying this T cell receptor beta chain was observed a few times. Germline lookup yields CDR1 LGHDT and CDR2 YNNKEL (reference sequence). This CDR3 is 16 amino acids long. Trimming stripped 1 base from V and 1 base from J, with 10 bases between. Here immunoSEQ multiplex PCR was the method, and the copy in TCRdb shows in-frame clones only, minus some. Of about 180,000 clones listed, roughly 87% are singletons. The data were obtained in a study of blood T cell repertoires in COVID-19. For the study at large: In each case, the material was cDNA or gDNA derived from T cells, B-cell-depleted T cells, or PBMCs.

The TCR originated in a human donor with acute COVID-19. The donor label of this sample is uncertain. The rearrangement joins TRBV3-1 (or the pseudogene TRBV3-2) to TRBJ2-2; D might be TRBD1 (5 bases). The source material was PBMCs or T cells enriched from blood (not recorded which). The CDR3 DNA reads TGTGCCAGCAGCCAAGGGGCAGGGCAGAACACCGGGGAGCTGTTTTTT. This gives the protein CASSQGAGQNTGELFF.